This T cell receptor (beta chain) was sequenced in a study of blood T cell repertoires in COVID-19. Study-level information: Acute and convalescent COVID-19 specimens originated in the United States, Italy and Spain. The analysed material was cDNA or gDNA that came from T cells, B-cell-depleted T cells, or PBMCs.

CDR1 and CDR2 (germline): KGHSH, LQKENI. The length of the CDR3 is 13 residues. The V and J ends lost 3 bases and 5 bases respectively, with 8 bases between them. Enrolment of Seattle patients took place during active infection, and they were followed longitudinally. Original processing methods: For nucleated cells, counts were estimated from reference gene primer amplification. Measured with immunoSEQ multiplex PCR; TCRdb has only the in-frame clones, and not every one. That table supplies the V and J calls and clone size; D and trimming were determined from the DNA. Of 450,000 or so clones detected, around 91% appear once; the ten largest clones hold about 1.6%.

The source of this sequence is a woman in her forties with COVID-19, enrolled during active disease. The chain links TRBV18 to TRBJ2-1; D is ambiguous. Material: peripheral blood. The CDR3 here is CASSPARDNEQFF. In DNA form, the CDR3 reads TGTGCCAGCTCACCGGCACGTGACAATGAGCAGTTCTTC.